This TCR beta chain was observed in a study of T cells in Graves' hyperthyroidism and ophthalmopathy. The CDR3 has 12 residues. Per the germline V gene, CDR1 is SEHNR and CDR2 is FQNEAQ (reference sequence). Trimming removed 6 bases from V and 7 bases from J, with 7 bases in between. Uncontrolled infections, other autoimmune diseases, pregnancy or lactation led to exclusion of patients. Out of approximately 10 ml of fresh peripheral blood came the PBMCs. There were TCR beta CDR3 regions amplified from RNA transcripts. TCR CDR3 underwent first-round RT-PCR with the HTBI primer set. TCRdb used MiXCR to reprocess the multiplex PCR reads, holding one entry per CDR3 protein. The sample carries approximately 600,000 distinct CDR3 sequences, approximately 15% recorded once.

The specimen was blood. V gene TRBV7-9 combines with J gene TRBJ1-6, with D unresolved. The clonotype was recovered from a woman aged 18-29 years with Graves' ophthalmopathy. The CDR3 DNA sequence: TGTGCCAGCAGGTCGGGGAATTCACCCCTCCACTTT. It yields the protein CASRSGNSPLHF.